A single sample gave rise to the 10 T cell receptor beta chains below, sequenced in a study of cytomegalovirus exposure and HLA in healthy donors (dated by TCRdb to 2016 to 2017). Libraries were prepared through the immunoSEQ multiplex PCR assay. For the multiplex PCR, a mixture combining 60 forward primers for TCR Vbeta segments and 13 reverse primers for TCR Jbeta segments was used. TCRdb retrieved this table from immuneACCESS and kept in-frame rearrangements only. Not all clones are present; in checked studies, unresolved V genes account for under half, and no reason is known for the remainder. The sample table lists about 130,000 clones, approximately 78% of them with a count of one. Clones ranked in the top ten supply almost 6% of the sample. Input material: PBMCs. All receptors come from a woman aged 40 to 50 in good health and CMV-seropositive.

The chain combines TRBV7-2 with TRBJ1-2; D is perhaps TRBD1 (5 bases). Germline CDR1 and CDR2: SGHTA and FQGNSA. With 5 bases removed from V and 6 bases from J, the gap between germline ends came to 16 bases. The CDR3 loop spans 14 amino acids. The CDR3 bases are TGTGCCAGCAGCCCGGGACTCACCACGGATGGCTACACCTTC. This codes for CASSPGLTTDGYTF.

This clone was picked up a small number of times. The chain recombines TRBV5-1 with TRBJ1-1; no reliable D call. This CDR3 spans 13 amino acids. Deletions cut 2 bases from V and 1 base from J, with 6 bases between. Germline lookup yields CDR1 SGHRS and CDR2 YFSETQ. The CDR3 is CASSLQTNTEAFF. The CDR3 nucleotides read TGCGCCAGCAGCTTACAGACGAACACTGAAGCTTTCTTT.

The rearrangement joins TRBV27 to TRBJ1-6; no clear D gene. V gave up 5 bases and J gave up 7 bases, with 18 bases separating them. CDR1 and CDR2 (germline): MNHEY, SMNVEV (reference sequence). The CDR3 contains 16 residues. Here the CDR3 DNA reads TGTGCCAGCAGTCCCGCCCGCTCCAGTTACAATTCACCCCTCCACTTT. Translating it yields CASSPARSSYNSPLHF.

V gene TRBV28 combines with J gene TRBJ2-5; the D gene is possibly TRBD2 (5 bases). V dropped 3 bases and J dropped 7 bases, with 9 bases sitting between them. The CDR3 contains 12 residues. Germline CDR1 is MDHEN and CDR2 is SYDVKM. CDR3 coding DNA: TGTGCCAGCAGTTTCCTAGGAGGGACCCAGTACTTC. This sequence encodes CASSFLGGTQYF.

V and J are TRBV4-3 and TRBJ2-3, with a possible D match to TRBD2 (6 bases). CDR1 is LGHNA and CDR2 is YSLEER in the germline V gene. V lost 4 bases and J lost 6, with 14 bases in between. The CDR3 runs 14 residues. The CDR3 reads CASSPGGERDTQYF. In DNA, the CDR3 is TGCGCCAGCAGCCCCGGAGGGGAAAGGGATACGCAGTATTTT.

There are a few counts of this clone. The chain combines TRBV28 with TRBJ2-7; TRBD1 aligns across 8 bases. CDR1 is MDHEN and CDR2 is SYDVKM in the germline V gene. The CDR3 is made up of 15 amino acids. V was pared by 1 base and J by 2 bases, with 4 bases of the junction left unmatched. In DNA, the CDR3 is TGTGCCAGCAGTTTATCCGGACAGGGCGCCTACGAGCAGTACTTC. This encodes CASSLSGQGAYEQYF.

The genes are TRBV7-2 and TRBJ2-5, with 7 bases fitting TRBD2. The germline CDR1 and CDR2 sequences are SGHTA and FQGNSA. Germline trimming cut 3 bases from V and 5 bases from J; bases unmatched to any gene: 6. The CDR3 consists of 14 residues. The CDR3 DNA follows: TGTGCCAGCAGCTTCCTGGGGGGGGATGAGACCCAGTACTTC. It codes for CASSFLGGDETQYF.

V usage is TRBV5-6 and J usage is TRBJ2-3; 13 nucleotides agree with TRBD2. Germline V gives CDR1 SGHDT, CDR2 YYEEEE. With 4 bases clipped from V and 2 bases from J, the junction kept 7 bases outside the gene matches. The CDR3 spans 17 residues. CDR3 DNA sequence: TGTGCCAGCAGCACGGGACTAGCGGGACTTACCACAGATACGCAGTATTTT. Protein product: CASSTGLAGLTTDTQYF.

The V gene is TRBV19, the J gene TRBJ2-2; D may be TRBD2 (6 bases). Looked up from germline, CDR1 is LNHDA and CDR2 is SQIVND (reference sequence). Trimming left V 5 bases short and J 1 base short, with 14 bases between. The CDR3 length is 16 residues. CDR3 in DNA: TGTGCCAGTAGTCAAGGGGACTCTCAGAACACCGGGGAGCTGTTTTTT. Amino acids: CASSQGDSQNTGELFF.

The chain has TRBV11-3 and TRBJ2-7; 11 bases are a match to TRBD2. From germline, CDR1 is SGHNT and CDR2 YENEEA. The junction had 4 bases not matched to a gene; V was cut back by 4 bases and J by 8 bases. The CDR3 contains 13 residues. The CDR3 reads CASSSTSGAQQYF. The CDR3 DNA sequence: TGTGCCAGCAGCTCGACTAGCGGGGCTCAGCAGTACTTC.